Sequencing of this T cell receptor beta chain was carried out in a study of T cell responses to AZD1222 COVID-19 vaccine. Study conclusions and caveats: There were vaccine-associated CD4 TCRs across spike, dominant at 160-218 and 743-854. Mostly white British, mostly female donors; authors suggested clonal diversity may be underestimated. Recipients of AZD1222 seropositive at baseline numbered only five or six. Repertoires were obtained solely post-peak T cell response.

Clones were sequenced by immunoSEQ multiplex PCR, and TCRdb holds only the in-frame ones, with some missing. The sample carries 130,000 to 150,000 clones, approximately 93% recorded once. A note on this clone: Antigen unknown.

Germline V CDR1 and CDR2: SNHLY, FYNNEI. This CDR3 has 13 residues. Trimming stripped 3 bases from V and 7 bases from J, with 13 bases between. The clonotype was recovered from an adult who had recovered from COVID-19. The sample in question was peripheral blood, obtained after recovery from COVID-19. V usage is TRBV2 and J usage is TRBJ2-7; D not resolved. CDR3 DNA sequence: TGTGCCAGCAGTGATTCTGTGGAATGGGAGCAGTACTTC. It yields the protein CASSDSVEWEQYF.